This T cell receptor (beta chain) was documented in a study of cytomegalovirus exposure and HLA in healthy donors. Profiling relied on immunoSEQ multiplex PCR, and the TCRdb table lists in-frame clones only, not all of them. Among 70,000 to 80,000 clones, 94% were seen once, and the ten largest hold approximately 3%. The donors formed part of the roughly 120-subject validation cohort, distinct from the roughly 630-subject first cohort. This clone came up a few times. Its specificity is unknown. Deletions cut 3 bases from V and 4 bases from J, with 12 bases between. The CDR3 has 13 amino acids. Germline loops: CDR1 SQVTM, CDR2 ANQGSEA. General study findings and limits: In vitro data verified three CMV-associated chains as specific for CMV antigens.

The sequencing input was PBMCs. This TCR was sampled from a woman younger than 35 in good health and CMV-seropositive. The chain combines TRBV29-1 with TRBJ1-2; weak D call: TRBD1 (5 bases). Here the CDR3 reads CSVDNRGIYGYTF. The CDR3 DNA sequence: TGCAGCGTTGACAATAGGGGAATCTATGGCTACACCTTC. The variable domain in full, with the rest retrieved from reference TRBV29-1 and TRBJ1-2, is SAVISQKPSRDICQRGTSLTIQCQVDSQVTMMFWYRQQPGQSLTLIATANQGSEATYESGFVIDKFPISRPNLTFSTLTVSNMSPEDSSIYLCSVDNRGIYGYTFGSGTRLTVV.